This TCR beta chain was documented in a study of CXCR3 chemokines and chemotherapy response in bladder cancer (dated by TCRdb to 2022 to 2024). Context from the whole study: The study set out to examine whether the activity of the CXCR3 chemokine system within tumors predicted response to chemotherapy in human bladder cancer.

This clonotype was counted only a few times. Its antigen is still unknown. Base quality data are lacking; no much larger clone is found one base away. CDR1 and CDR2 were assigned from the germline V gene (reference sequence) as SEHNR and FQNEAQ. V is reduced by 5 bases and J by 8 bases, leaving a spacing of 21 bases between them. The CDR3 starts with the cysteine, ends with the phenylalanine, and has 15 residues. Of all the DNA, just the CDR3 is kept, 45 bases in frame from base 1. The library came from PCR. The sequencing machine was an Illumina HiSeq 2500. TCRdb reran the public reads through fastp at Q25 and MiXCR, keeping productive beta chains. One record per CDR3 amino acid sequence lists the most common genes and DNA. The sample contains over 10,000 distinct CDR3 sequences, 9.5% to 15% of them found a single time. The ten biggest clones cover about 25% of the sample.

The sequence joins TRBV7-9 to TRBJ1-2; no confident D gene assignment can be made. This material was obtained from a patient whose treatment included neoadjuvant chemotherapy. The receptor's source is a human donor with bladder cancer that did not respond to neoadjuvant chemotherapy. The CDR3 sequence is CASSHPLREAGGYTF. The DNA sequence is as follows: TGTGCCAGCAGCCATCCCTTACGGGAGGCGGGAGGCTACACCTTC.